This note documents a single TCR beta chain sequence. It has no known antigen specificity. Base qualities are not recorded, but no much larger clone differs from it by a single base. This entry is derived from a study of shared clonotypes between healthy human individuals (dated by TCRdb to the early 2020s). About the study as a whole: The cohort included three men and two women between 18 and 49 years of age. Per donor, three plates each were used for CD4 naive and CD4 memory, two for CD8 naive, and one for CD8 memory. To estimate repertoire size and how much clonotypes are shared between individuals, the study performed deep sequencing of blood TCR repertoires from five healthy adults. To increase sequencing depth and limit assay-specific biases, different laboratories used diverse techniques to prepare libraries and sequence TCR repertoires. Per donor, leukapheresis produced somewhere between about 0.9 and 9 billion PBMCs. Study-wide conclusions, independent of this receptor: Estimated clonotype richness was generally larger for naive than for memory subsets. About 5% of naive CD4, 3.5% of naive CD8, approximately 2.2% of memory CD4, and 0.4% of memory CD8 clonotypes were shared across several donors. Higher generation probabilities were observed for clonotypes shared by all four sorted-subset donors than for non-shared clonotypes. Rarefaction of sorted-subset datasets indicated incomplete sequencing despite the large sequencing depth. Pairwise subsampling led to the expectation that sequencing depth would affect the degree of clonotype sharing among donors. Because the study included a small number of donors, the genetic and exposure-history diversity represented was limited. Only blood was sampled, and tissue TCR repertoires likely differ from those in blood.

Here V drops 4 bases and J drops 5 bases, and the junction holds 8 bases not matched to any gene. CDR1 and CDR2 were assigned from the germline V gene (reference sequence) as SGHNT and YYREEE. The CDR3 has 16 amino acids, counting the end cysteine and phenylalanine. Only the CDR3 DNA stays, 48 bases, in frame from base 1. TCR CDR3 regions were amplified from genomic DNA by multiplex PCR using the deep immunoSEQ assay. Genomic DNA extracted from each cell subset was distributed evenly over all wells of several immunoSEQ 96-well plates, and each plate served as one replicate. For sorted subsets, approximately 210 ng genomic DNA, equal to about 30,000 T cell genomes, was loaded into each replicate PCR. Purified libraries were quantified with a Qubit 3.0 fluorometer, sized on a Bioanalyzer 2100, and re-quantified with the KAPA Library Quantification kit. Each immunoSEQ 96-well plate was sequenced on its own single-read 150-cycle Illumina NextSeq 550 flow cell. In the source study's methods: The immunoSEQ output contained only junctional sequences without quality scores, so filtering could not match that applied to full-length reads. To assign V/J genes and CDR3, sequences were annotated using PyIR, a Python wrapper for IgBLAST v1.9, with IMGT germline references. Reads were filtered out if the reads had weak V/J assignments (E-value above 1e-6), no CDR3, stop codons, out-of-frame junctions, or ambiguous translated residues. V3J clonotypes were defined as sequences sharing an identical inferred V gene, J gene, and CDR3 amino acid sequence. To compute the percentage overlap between repertoires, the number of shared unique clonotypes was divided by the size of the smaller repertoire. Repertoire richness was assessed with RTK rarefaction, the Chao1 estimator, and Recon v2.1 estimates of unobserved clonotypes. For all TCRbeta clonotypes obtained by the gDNA method from four donors, generation probabilities were computed with OLGA. TCRdb took over this immuneACCESS table, retaining in-frame rearrangements with V and J assigned. Such tables are incomplete; in checked studies, under half of the missing clones stem from an unresolved V gene, and the remainder is unexplained. The DNA gave D and trimming, while V, J and clone size come from that table. The sample profile shows roughly 600,000 clones; roughly 98% of them were found once. Clones ranked in the top ten supply around 0.3% of the sample.

CD8 naive samples were CD45RO-negative cells positively selected for CCR7, giving a CD45RA+CCR7+ population that excluded TemRA cells. Donors were healthy HIV-negative adults with no recently reported acute infections or vaccinations. Only Caucasian adults living in Nashville, Tennessee, USA were represented among the donors. Blood was obtained by leukapheresis, after which PBMCs were separated by Ficoll-Histopaque density gradient centrifugation and cryopreserved in liquid nitrogen vapor phase. Purity and quantity of every magnetically sorted T cell population were checked by analytical flow cytometry. Genomic DNA was isolated from every sorted fraction and measured by UV absorbance on a Nanodrop 2000c.

This chain is built from TRBV5-4 and TRBJ1-4; 10 bases in the middle match TRBD1. This receptor was obtained from a man aged 25-45 years in good health. Specimen: naive CD8+ T cells sorted from blood. The cell subset or site label of this sample denotes: CD45RA+CCR7+. The base sequence is TGTGCCAGCAGCCCCGGGACAGGGGACTCCAATGAAAAACTGTTTTTT. Its coded protein is CASSPGTGDSNEKLFF.